The 23 T cell receptor beta chains reported below all come from one sample, sequenced in a study of chemoradiotherapy in HPV16-positive cancers. Sequencing used immunoSEQ multiplex PCR; TCRdb keeps in-frame clones, though not all of them. The sample lists under 40,000 clones, roughly nine tenths occurring once. Material: blood, obtained from a patient who underwent chemoradiotherapy. The receptors stem from a human donor with HPV-associated anogenital cancer.

In this sample, this clone turned up once. The junction and the germline gene differ at one end; a read error may be behind it. The V call is TRBV6-6, the J call TRBJ1-5, with D perhaps TRBD1 (5 bases). Germline-derived CDR1 and CDR2 are MNHNY and SVGAGI (reference sequence). This CDR3 comprises 14 residues. The CDR3 loop is CASSYDGADQAQHF. The CDR3 DNA reads TGTGCCAGCAGTTACGACGGGGCCGATCAGGCCCAGCATTTT.

This chain links TRBV7-2 with TRBJ2-5; 10 bases map to TRBD2. CDR1 SGHTA and CDR2 FQGNSA come from the germline V gene. The CDR3 runs 17 residues. V gave up 7 bases and J gave up 5 bases; unmatched junction bases: 16. For the CDR3, the DNA is TGTGCCAGCACCTTCATTTTTGAGCGGGGGGGCCGGGAGACCCAGTACTTC. Its protein product is CASTFIFERGGRETQYF.

This sequence joins TRBV9 and TRBJ2-2; possible D gene TRBD1, 6 bases. Looked up from germline, CDR1 is SGDLS and CDR2 is YYNGEE. V was clipped by 4 bases and J by 1 base, with 11 bases between them. There are 15 residues in the CDR3. CDR3 amino acids: CASSRDNRNTGELFF. The CDR3 bases are TGTGCCAGCAGCCGGGACAACAGGAACACCGGGGAGCTGTTTTTT.

The V gene is TRBV7-6, the J gene TRBJ2-2, with D maybe TRBD1 (5 bases). V lost 5 bases to trimming and J lost 6 bases, with 13 bases between them. Looked up from germline, CDR1 is SGHVS and CDR2 is FNYEAQ. This CDR3 comprises 14 residues. The CDR3, as DNA: TGTGCCAGCAGCCTAGATCAGGGATCCGGGGAGCTGTTTTTT. It specifies CASSLDQGSGELFF.

V gene TRBV6-5 combines with J gene TRBJ2-5; 9 nucleotides agree with TRBD1. The CDR3 runs 15 residues. V shed 2 bases, J shed 4 bases, and the junction held 5 bases outside the gene matches. Germline values: CDR1 MNHEY, CDR2 SVGAGI. The CDR3 protein is CASSYRDRVGETQYF. CDR3 nucleotide sequence: TGTGCCAGCAGTTACCGGGACAGGGTGGGAGAGACCCAGTACTTC.

The rearrangement joins TRBV9 to TRBJ2-3, with TRBD1 identical over 7 bases. Trimming removed 0 bases from V and 3 bases from J; junction bases left unmatched: 4. From germline, CDR1 is SGDLS and CDR2 YYNGEE. The CDR3 length is 15 residues. The DNA for the CDR3 is TGTGCCAGCAGCGTAGGCAGCAGGGGGACAGATACGCAGTATTTT. Translating gives CASSVGSRGTDTQYF.

This chain uses TRBV5-6 with TRBJ1-5; D might be TRBD1 (6 bases). V lost 7 bases, J lost 2 bases, and 13 bases lay in between. CDR1 is SGHDT, CDR2 YYEEEE, per germline. This CDR3 comprises 14 residues. CDR3 region: CASRRRGGNQPQHF. The CDR3 region has the DNA TGTGCCAGCCGGAGGAGGGGGGGCAATCAGCCCCAGCATTTT.

The V gene is TRBV6-5, the J gene TRBJ2-2; tentative D call: TRBD1 (6 bases). Trimming cost V 6 bases and J 7 bases, with 12 bases left between them. The CDR3 contains 13 residues. Germline CDR1 and CDR2: MNHEY and SVGAGI. CDR3 protein: CASSQDSGGELFF. The CDR3 region has the DNA TGTGCCAGCAGCCAGGACAGCGGCGGGGAGCTGTTTTTT.

V gene TRBV15 combines with J gene TRBJ2-1, with D unclear. V lost 4 bases to trimming and J lost 1 base, with 14 bases between them. Germline assignment: CDR1 LNHNV and CDR2 YYDKDF (reference sequence). The CDR3 consists of 16 residues. CDR3 in amino acids: CATSTLERSSYNEQFF. CDR3 in DNA: TGTGCCACCAGCACCCTCGAGAGGTCTTCCTACAATGAGCAGTTCTTC.

The V and J genes are TRBV6-5 and TRBJ1-2; D is possibly TRBD1 (5 bases). Looked up from germline, CDR1 is MNHEY and CDR2 is SVGAGI. V was trimmed by 6 bases and J by 8 bases, leaving 22 bases between them. The CDR3 has 15 amino acids. The CDR3 loop is CASSPGQVGTEGYTF. The CDR3 DNA reads TGTGCCAGCAGCCCCGGGCAGGTTGGGACGGAAGGCTACACCTTC.

The chain uses TRBV6-5 and TRBJ1-1, with D hard to call. The CDR3 is 14 residues long. CDR1 is MNHEY, CDR2 SVGAGI, per germline. Trimming cost V 6 bases and J 0 bases, with 11 bases left between them. The CDR3 DNA reads as TGTGCCAGCAGCCCTCGATCCCTGAACACTGAAGCTTTCTTT. Protein sequence: CASSPRSLNTEAFF.

V gene TRBV2 combines with J gene TRBJ2-5, with 16 bases lining up with TRBD2. Germline values: CDR1 SNHLY, CDR2 FYNNEI. The CDR3 has 17 amino acids. V lost 8 bases to trimming and J lost 0 bases; unmatched junction nucleotides: 6. CDR3 amino acids: CASRAGTSGGDQETQYF. CDR3 in DNA: TGTGCCAGCCGAGCCGGGACTAGCGGGGGGGACCAAGAGACCCAGTACTTC.

The chain couples TRBV4-3 to TRBJ2-2; 9 bases fit TRBD1. The CDR3 sequence is 16 residues long. V lost 0 bases, J lost 6 bases, and 5 bases stayed unmatched. Germline CDR1 and CDR2: LGHNA and YSLEER. The CDR3 DNA sequence: TGCGCCAGCAGCCAAGACGGACAGGGGTCCCCCGGGGAGCTGTTTTTT. This codes for CASSQDGQGSPGELFF.

The CDR3, as DNA: TGTGCCAGCAGCTCCTACTACGAGCAGTACTTC. It is translated as CASSSYYEQYF. The genes are TRBV6-1 and TRBJ2-7; D not resolved. The germline V gene encodes CDR1 MNHNS and CDR2 SASEGT. The CDR3 is 11 amino acids. The ends were cut back, 6 bases at V and 3 bases at J, with 6 bases in the middle.

The gene calls are TRBV5-8 and TRBJ2-2, with a possible D match to TRBD2 (6 bases). V was trimmed by 5 bases and J by 5 bases, leaving 16 bases between them. CDR3 length equals 15 residues. Germline values: CDR1 SGHTS, CDR2 YDEGEE. The CDR3 bases are TGTGCCAGCAGTTATGACGCGGGATGGACCGGGGAGCTGTTTTTT. Amino acid sequence: CASSYDAGWTGELFF.

The chain employs TRBV7-3 and TRBJ1-4, with unresolved D. This CDR3 has 13 residues. V was cut by 2 bases and J by 4 bases, with 5 bases left in between. In germline, CDR1 is SGHTA, CDR2 FQGTGA. CDR3 region: CASSLQSNEKLFF. The CDR3 DNA reads as TGTGCCAGCAGCTTACAGAGTAATGAAAAACTGTTTTTT.

CDR3 sequence reads: CASSEPGTTPYEQYF. The CDR3, as DNA: TGTGCCAGCAGCGAGCCCGGGACTACACCCTACGAGCAGTACTTC. The J gene is TRBJ2-7, the V gene TRBV5-4; TRBD2 agrees at 7 bases. This CDR3 is 15 amino acids long. The V gene end was trimmed by 4 bases and the J gene end by 2 bases; junction bases not matched to a gene: 9. Germline V gene sequence: CDR1 SGHNT, CDR2 YYREEE (reference sequence). Using reference TRBV5-4 and TRBJ2-7 for the parts outside the CDR3, the full variable domain is ETGVTQSPTHLIKTRGQQVTLRCSSQSGHNTVSWYQQALGQGPQFIFQYYREEENGRGNFPPRFSGLQFPNYSSELNVNALELDDSALYLCASSEPGTTPYEQYFGPGTRLTVT.

The V call is TRBV7-9, the J call TRBJ1-1, with 11 bases fitting TRBD1. V lost 6 bases to trimming and J lost 4 bases; unmatched junction nucleotides: 7. The CDR3 length is 15 residues. From germline, CDR1 is SEHNR and CDR2 FQNEAQ (reference sequence). The CDR3 loop is CASRGAGTGGTEAFF. The CDR3 DNA reads as TGTGCCAGCAGGGGCGCCGGGACAGGGGGCACTGAAGCTTTCTTT. Supplemented by reference TRBV7-9 and TRBJ1-1, the full variable domain reads DTGVSQNPRHKITKRGQNVTFRCDPISEHNRLYWYRQTLGQGPEFLTYFQNEAQLEKSRLLSDRFSAERPKGSFSTLEIQRTEQGDSAMYLCASRGAGTGGTEAFFGQGTRLTVV.

Points on this clone: At the DNA level, this CDR3 is encoded by other sequences in the same sample as well. The chain joins TRBV4-3 to TRBJ2-7, with D unresolved. The CDR3 spans 14 residues. CDR1 is LGHNA, CDR2 YSLEER, per germline. Trimming stripped 0 bases from V and 7 bases from J, with 13 bases between. The CDR3: CASSQDQSVLEQYF. The CDR3 coding sequence is TGCGCCAGCAGCCAAGATCAGTCAGTTCTGGAGCAGTACTTC.

J is TRBJ2-2 and V is TRBV19; tentatively, D is TRBD2 (6 bases). Germline loops: CDR1 LNHDA, CDR2 SQIVND (reference sequence). The CDR3 sequence is 15 residues long. V was shortened by 3 bases and J by 4 bases, with 12 bases between the two germline ends. The DNA of the CDR3 is TGTGCCAGTAGTATGACAGCCGGGGGCACCGGGGAGCTGTTTTTT. Translating it yields CASSMTAGGTGELFF.

The chain joins TRBV30 to TRBJ2-5; perhaps TRBD2 as D (5 bases). Trimming stripped 0 bases from V and 7 bases from J, with 12 bases between. CDR3 length equals 13 residues. Germline values: CDR1 GTSNPN, CDR2 SVGIG (reference sequence). CDR3 bases: TGTGCCTGGAGTGTAGAGGGCCGGGGGACCCAGTACTTC. Encoded protein: CAWSVEGRGTQYF.

The V call is TRBV5-5, the J call TRBJ2-2; D gene uncertain. The CDR3 is 15 residues long. Trimming removed 0 bases from V and 1 base from J, with 7 bases in between. The germline gives CDR1 SGHKS, CDR2 YYEKEE (reference sequence). Written as DNA, the CDR3 is TGTGCCAGCAGCTTGGAGGTTCTGAACACCGGGGAGCTGTTTTTT. It specifies CASSLEVLNTGELFF. The full variable domain, in which reference TRBV5-5 and TRBJ2-2 provide the parts outside the CDR3, is DAGVTQSPTHLIKTRGQQVTLRCSPISGHKSVSWYQQVLGQGPQFIFQYYEKEERGRGNFPDRFSARQFPNYSSELNVNALLLGDSALYLCASSLEVLNTGELFFGEGSRLTVL.

The chain combines TRBV5-4 with TRBJ1-1; no clear D. Germline values: CDR1 SGHNT, CDR2 YYREEE (reference sequence). CDR3 length: 14 amino acids. Trimming took off 2 bases at V and 1 base at J, with 9 bases between the two ends. In DNA, the CDR3 is TGTGCCAGCAGCTTTAACCCGCCGAACACTGAAGCTTTCTTT. Amino acid sequence: CASSFNPPNTEAFF.